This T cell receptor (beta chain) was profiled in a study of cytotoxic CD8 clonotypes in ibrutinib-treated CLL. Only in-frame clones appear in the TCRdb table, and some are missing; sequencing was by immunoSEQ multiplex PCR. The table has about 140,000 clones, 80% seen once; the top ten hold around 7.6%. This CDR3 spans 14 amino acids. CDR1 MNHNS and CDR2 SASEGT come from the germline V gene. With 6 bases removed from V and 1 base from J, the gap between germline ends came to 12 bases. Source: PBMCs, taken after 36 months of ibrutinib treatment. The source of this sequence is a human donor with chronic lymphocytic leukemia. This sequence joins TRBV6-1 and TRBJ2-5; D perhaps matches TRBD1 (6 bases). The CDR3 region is CASSSGTSQETQYF. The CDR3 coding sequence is TGTGCCAGCAGCTCCGGGACAAGCCAAGAGACCCAGTACTTC.